These 27 T cell receptor beta chains came from one sample sequenced in a study of cytomegalovirus exposure and HLA in healthy donors. PCR primers comprised 60 Vbeta and 13 Jbeta primers. Data came from immunoSEQ multiplex PCR; TCRdb stores just in-frame clones and leaves some out. This sample has fewer than 150,000 clones; approximately 78% occur once, and the top ten carry around 5.9%. Sequenced sample: PBMCs. The receptors stem from a woman aged 40 to 55 in good health and CMV-seropositive.

The rearrangement links TRBV1 to TRBJ2-3; the D call TRBD2 from the table was never checked on the DNA. TRBV1 is described as a pseudogene. CDR3 length: 17 amino acids. The chain's CDR3 is CTSSPPPAGLSTDTQYF. CDR3 in DNA: TGCACCAGCAGCCCACCACCGGCAGGACTAAGCACAGATACGCAGTATTTT.

This clone was found a few times. The rearrangement uses TRBV19 and TRBJ2-1; 16 bases map to TRBD2. The V segment lost 7 bases and the J segment 8 bases; nucleotides outside the gene matches: 17. The germline V gene encodes CDR1 LNHDA and CDR2 SQIVND (reference sequence). The CDR3 is 19 amino acids. CDR3 bases: TGTGCCAGTACCTCGGGACTAGCGGGAGGGCCGGTAGGTGCGGATGAGCAGTTCTTC. Protein: CASTSGLAGGPVGADEQFF.

In DNA form, the CDR3 reads TGTGCCAGCAGTTTAAGCCCTGGGCTAGCGGGAGGTATAGGTACGCAGTATTTT. This encodes CASSLSPGLAGGIGTQYF. The chain recombines TRBV27 with TRBJ2-3, with TRBD2 matching 11 bases. V shed 2 bases, J shed 8 bases, and the junction held 15 bases outside the gene matches. The CDR3 length is 18 residues. Per the germline V gene, CDR1 is MNHEY and CDR2 is SMNVEV (reference sequence).

The chain joins TRBV18 to TRBJ2-1, with 12 positions matching TRBD2. In germline, CDR1 is KGHSH, CDR2 LQKENI. Unmatched junction bases numbered 10, after V lost 6 bases and J lost 4 bases. The CDR3 contains 17 residues. The CDR3: CASSPTILAGGYNEQFF. Here the CDR3 DNA reads TGTGCCAGCTCCCCTACGATCCTAGCGGGAGGGTACAATGAGCAGTTCTTC.

The chain has TRBV6-6 and TRBJ2-3; no firm D call. V was cut by 2 bases and J by 1 base, with 4 bases left in between. Germline V lookup: CDR1 MNHNY, CDR2 SVGAGI (reference sequence). CDR3 size: 13 residues. The CDR3: CASSYPGTDTQYF. The CDR3 coding sequence is TGTGCCAGCAGTTACCCGGGCACAGATACGCAGTATTTT.

This clone occurred a few times. The sample contains more than one DNA sequence encoding this CDR3. This chain connects TRBV7-2 to TRBJ2-7, with TRBD2 matching 9 bases. Per the germline V gene, CDR1 is SGHTA and CDR2 is FQGNSA. Losses at the gene ends were 5 bases for V and 4 bases for J; bases not matched to a gene: 9. There are 15 residues in the CDR3. DNA of the CDR3: TGTGCCAGCAGCCCCGGGGCTAGCGGGAATTACGAGCAGTACTTC. Protein sequence: CASSPGASGNYEQYF. The full variable domain, completed using reference TRBV7-2 and TRBJ2-7, is GAGVSQSPSNKVTEKGKDVELRCDPISGHTALYWYRQSLGQGLEFLIYFQGNSAPDKSGLPSDRFSAERTGGSVSTLTIQRTQQEDSAVYLCASSPGASGNYEQYFGPGTRLTVT.

The genes are TRBV5-1 and TRBJ1-2; TRBD1 agrees at 10 bases. V lost 0 bases, J lost 6 bases, and 8 bases stayed unmatched. The CDR3 runs to 16 residues. Germline assignment: CDR1 SGHRS and CDR2 YFSETQ. In DNA form, the CDR3 reads TGCGCCAGCAGCTTGGAGGACAGGGGGAGTAATCATGGCTACACCTTC. Amino acids: CASSLEDRGSNHGYTF. The entire variable domain, with the rest obtained from reference TRBV5-1 and TRBJ1-2, is as follows: KAGVTQTPRYLIKTRGQQVTLSCSPISGHRSVSWYQQTPGQGLQFLFEYFSETQRNKGNFPGRFSGRQFSNSRSEMNVSTLELGDSALYLCASSLEDRGSNHGYTFGSGTRLTVV.

The chain carries TRBV29-1 and TRBJ2-7, with D possibly TRBD2 on 5 matching bases. The germline V gene has CDR1 SQVTM and CDR2 ANQGSEA. Trimming removed 1 base from V and 0 bases from J, with 13 bases in between. The CDR3 length is 15 residues. The DNA for the CDR3 is TGCAGCGTTGAAGGTGTGGGAGATTACTCCTACGAGCAGTACTTC. It translates to CSVEGVGDYSYEQYF.

The chain has TRBV18 and TRBJ1-5; D is perhaps TRBD1 (6 bases). This CDR3 region has 15 residues. V lost 6 bases and J lost 4, with 16 bases in between. Germline V gives CDR1 KGHSH, CDR2 LQKENI. CDR3 nucleotides: TGTGCCAGCTCCATAGGAACAGGGCCTAATCAGCCCCAGCATTTT. Its protein product is CASSIGTGPNQPQHF.

This clone has only one observation. This chain joins TRBV28 and TRBJ1-5, with D possibly TRBD1 on 5 matching bases. V lost 5 bases and J 2 bases, leaving 10 bases between the germline ends. The CDR3 covers 14 residues. CDR1 is MDHEN and CDR2 is SYDVKM in the germline V gene. The CDR3 region has the DNA TGTGCCAGCAGTCGGGGAGGGGGCAATCAGCCCCAGCATTTT. It codes for CASSRGGGNQPQHF.

As to this clone: A read error may produce the germline difference seen at one junction end. V gene TRBV10-1 combines with J gene TRBJ2-1; a possible D gene is TRBD1 (5 bases). Germline loops: CDR1 WNHNN, CDR2 SYGVQD (reference sequence). The CDR3 totals 12 residues. CDR3 coding DNA: TGCGCCAGCAGTGACCCGGACAACGAGCAGTTCTTC. This encodes CASSDPDNEQFF.

The chain couples TRBV27 to TRBJ1-2; no clear D. The germline gives CDR1 MNHEY, CDR2 SMNVEV (reference sequence). V was pared by 6 bases and J by 4 bases, with 21 bases between. The CDR3 is 16 amino acids. The CDR3 DNA reads as TGTGCCAGCAGCCCTAGTGACGGGGAAGAGAGCTATGGCTACACCTTC. This sequence encodes CASSPSDGEESYGYTF.

J is TRBJ1-4 and V is TRBV19, with 7 positions matching TRBD1. Germline trimming cut 3 bases from V and 8 bases from J; bases unmatched to any gene: 6. This CDR3 region has 14 residues. Germline assignment: CDR1 LNHDA and CDR2 SQIVND (reference sequence). CDR3 amino acids: CASSINRGEEKLFF. The DNA of the CDR3 is TGTGCCAGTAGTATTAACAGGGGTGAAGAAAAACTGTTTTTT.

This clone occurred a few times. V is TRBV5-4 and J is TRBJ2-1, with TRBD2 identical over 11 bases. Trimming cost V 0 bases and J 7 bases; bases outside gene matches: 3. Germline V gene sequence: CDR1 SGHNT, CDR2 YYREEE (reference sequence). The CDR3 extends over 15 amino acids. The CDR3 is CASSLAASGRNEQFF. CDR3 DNA: TGTGCCAGCAGCTTGGCGGCTAGCGGGAGGAATGAGCAGTTCTTC.

The chain links TRBV2 to TRBJ2-1, with TRBD1 matching over 9 bases. The CDR3 totals 14 residues. Trimming cost V 6 bases and J 6 bases; bases outside gene matches: 6. Germline CDR1 SNHLY, CDR2 FYNNEI. The CDR3 loop is CASSSATGGNEQFF. CDR3 in DNA: TGTGCCAGCAGCTCCGCGACAGGGGGCAATGAGCAGTTCTTC.

This clone was seen only once. The chain uses TRBV7-8 and TRBJ2-1; 8 bases are a match to TRBD1. Germline V gene sequence: CDR1 SGHVS, CDR2 FQNEAQ. The CDR3 is made up of 14 amino acids. V lost 5 bases to trimming and J lost 5 bases; unmatched junction nucleotides: 5. CDR3 bases: TGTGCCAGCAGCATATACAGGGGGAACAATGAGCAGTTCTTC. Translation: CASSIYRGNNEQFF. Variable domain in full (rest from reference TRBV7-8 and TRBJ2-1): GAGVSQSPRYKVAKRGQDVALRCDPISGHVSLFWYQQALGQGPEFLTYFQNEAQLDKSGLPSDRFFAERPEGSVSTLKIQRTQQEDSAVYLCASSIYRGNNEQFFGPGTRLTVL.

The chain combines TRBV9 with TRBJ2-1; 10 bases fit TRBD2. J was trimmed by 12 bases and V by 4 bases; bases with no gene match: 10. The CDR3 sequence is 14 residues long. Germline V gives CDR1 SGDLS, CDR2 YYNGEE. For the CDR3, the DNA is TGTGCCAGCAGCCCTCCTACTAGCGGGGTAGGGCAGTTCTTC. It specifies CASSPPTSGVGQFF.

In its sample, this clone was seen a few times. Different DNA sequences within this sample yield the same CDR3. The chain recombines TRBV9 with TRBJ2-7, with 12 bases identical to TRBD2. The CDR3 sequence is 14 residues long. The germline gives CDR1 SGDLS, CDR2 YYNGEE. J gave up 5 bases and V 2 bases, and 2 bases lay outside the gene matches. CDR3 region: CASSVRLAGDEQYF. The CDR3 DNA reads as TGTGCCAGCAGCGTGAGACTAGCGGGAGACGAGCAGTACTTC.

This chain links TRBV2 with TRBJ1-2; tentatively, D is TRBD1 (5 bases). Germline CDR1 reads SNHLY; CDR2 reads FYNNEI. The V gene lost 6 bases and the J gene lost 7 bases, with 15 bases spanning the gap. The CDR3 sequence is 13 residues long. Here the CDR3 reads CASSLLGRFGYTF. CDR3 bases: TGTGCCAGCAGCTTACTGGGGCGTTTTGGCTACACCTTC.

The count of this clone is one. This chain joins TRBV6-1 and TRBJ2-2; tentatively, D is TRBD1 (6 bases). Germline V gene data show CDR1 as MNHNS and CDR2 as SASEGT. This CDR3 spans 14 amino acids. The V end lost 4 bases, the J end lost 2 bases, and 8 bases lay between the germline ends. The CDR3 spells CASSVDRNTGELFF. The CDR3 bases are TGTGCCAGCAGTGTGGACAGAAACACCGGGGAGCTGTTTTTT.

J is TRBJ2-5 and V is TRBV7-8; 13 bases map to TRBD2. The CDR3 is made up of 18 amino acids. Germline CDR1 and CDR2: SGHVS and FQNEAQ. J was trimmed by 0 bases and V by 5 bases; bases with no gene match: 9. The chain's CDR3 is CASSPGLAGEVYQETQYF. The CDR3 DNA reads as TGTGCCAGCAGCCCCGGACTAGCGGGAGAAGTCTACCAAGAGACCCAGTACTTC. Together with reference TRBV7-8 and TRBJ2-5, the CDR3 gives the full variable domain: GAGVSQSPRYKVAKRGQDVALRCDPISGHVSLFWYQQALGQGPEFLTYFQNEAQLDKSGLPSDRFFAERPEGSVSTLKIQRTQQEDSAVYLCASSPGLAGEVYQETQYFGPGTRLLVL.

The genes are TRBV6-1 and TRBJ1-4; 8 bases fit TRBD1. Per the germline V gene, CDR1 is MNHNS and CDR2 is SASEGT. The V and J ends lost 8 bases and 8 bases, in that order; junction bases with no gene match: 10. The CDR3 runs 14 residues. In nucleotides, the CDR3 is TGTGCCAGCGTCGCGGACAGGGTTTTCGAAAAACTGTTTTTT. Translated, it gives CASVADRVFEKLFF.

This rearrangement joins TRBV4-1 to TRBJ1-1, with TRBD1 identical over 7 bases. Germline V CDR1 and CDR2: MGHRA, YSYEKL. The CDR3 sequence is 15 residues long. The V segment lost 3 bases and the J segment 4 bases; nucleotides outside the gene matches: 8. The CDR3 protein is CASSHPQQGLTEAFF. Here the CDR3 DNA reads TGCGCCAGCAGCCACCCACAACAGGGGCTCACTGAAGCTTTCTTT.

The V gene is TRBV7-3, the J gene TRBJ2-1; 9 bases agree with TRBD2. With 1 base clipped from V and 2 bases from J, the junction kept 9 bases outside the gene matches. This CDR3 region has 18 residues. The germline gives CDR1 SGHTA, CDR2 FQGTGA. CDR3 coding DNA: TGTGCCAGCAGCTTAAGGGGCGGGAGGGCAGCAGCCTACAATGAGCAGTTCTTC. It specifies CASSLRGGRAAAYNEQFF.

V usage is TRBV18 and J usage is TRBJ1-1, with D possibly matching TRBD1 (5 bases). Germline assignment: CDR1 KGHSH and CDR2 LQKENI. V was trimmed by 2 bases and J by 0 bases, leaving 7 bases between them. The CDR3 spans 14 residues. The CDR3: CASSPNRMNTEAFF. CDR3 in DNA: TGTGCCAGCTCACCAAACAGGATGAACACTGAAGCTTTCTTT.

The chain recombines TRBV2 with TRBJ1-2; 8 bases are shared with TRBD1. The J segment lost 7 bases and the V segment lost 1 base, leaving 8 bases of the junction unmatched. Germline V gives CDR1 SNHLY, CDR2 FYNNEI. CDR3 size: 15 residues. The CDR3 region has the DNA TGTGCCAGCAGTGAAGGGACAGGGCCGGCTCGTGGCTACACCTTC. Protein sequence: CASSEGTGPARGYTF.

The V call is TRBV5-1, the J call TRBJ2-3; 10 nucleotides match TRBD1. The V segment lost 1 base and the J segment 4 bases; nucleotides outside the gene matches: 6. The CDR3 has 16 residues. Germline V gene sequence: CDR1 SGHRS, CDR2 YFSETQ. The CDR3 here is CASSLQTGGVADTQYF. The CDR3 coding sequence is TGCGCCAGCAGCTTGCAGACAGGGGGCGTCGCAGATACGCAGTATTTT.